The present T cell receptor beta chain was sequenced within a study of OX40 agonist ivuxolimab in advanced cancers. The repertoire was sequenced with immunoSEQ multiplex PCR; TCRdb's copy has only in-frame clones and lacks some. Found here are more than 85,000 clones, 70% to 90% of them singletons; the top ten hold approximately 0.49%. Trimming took 4 bases from V and 6 from J, leaving 17 bases between them. Germline CDR1 is SGHRS and CDR2 is YFSETQ. The CDR3 runs to 14 residues. This clonotype originated in an adult with an advanced solid tumor such as melanoma, head and neck, liver or kidney cancer. The rearrangement uses TRBV5-1 and TRBJ2-7; D perhaps matches TRBD2 (7 bases). This specimen consisted of CD4+ or CD8+ T cells sorted from blood, obtained in a trial of the OX40 agonist ivuxolimab. The CDR3 sequence: CASSRLVGGREQYF. The CDR3 nucleotides read TGCGCCAGCAGCCGACTAGTGGGGGGGCGCGAGCAGTACTTC.